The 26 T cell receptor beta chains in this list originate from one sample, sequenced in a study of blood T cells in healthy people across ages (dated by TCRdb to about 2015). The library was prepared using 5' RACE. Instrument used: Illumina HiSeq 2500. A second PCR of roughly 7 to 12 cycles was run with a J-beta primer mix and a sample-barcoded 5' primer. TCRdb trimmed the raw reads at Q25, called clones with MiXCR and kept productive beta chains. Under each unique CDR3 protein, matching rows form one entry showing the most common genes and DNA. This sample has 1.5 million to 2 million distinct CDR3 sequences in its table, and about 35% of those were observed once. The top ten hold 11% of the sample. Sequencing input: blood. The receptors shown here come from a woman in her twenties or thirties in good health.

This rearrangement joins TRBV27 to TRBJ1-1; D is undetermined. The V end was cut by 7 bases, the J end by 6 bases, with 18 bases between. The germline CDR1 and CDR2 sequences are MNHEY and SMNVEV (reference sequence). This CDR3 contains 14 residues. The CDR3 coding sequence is TGTGCCAGCATAAGTTTATCCGGCCGGGCTGAAGCTTTCTTT. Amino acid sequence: CASISLSGRAEAFF.

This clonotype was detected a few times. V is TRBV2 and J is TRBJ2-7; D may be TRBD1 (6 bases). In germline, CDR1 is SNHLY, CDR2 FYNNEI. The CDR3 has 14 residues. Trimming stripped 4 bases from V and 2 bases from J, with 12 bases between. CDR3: CASSVRAGAYEQYF. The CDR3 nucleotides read TGTGCCAGCAGTGTGAGGGCAGGGGCCTACGAGCAGTACTTC. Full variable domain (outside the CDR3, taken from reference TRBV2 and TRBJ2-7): EPEVTQTPSHQVTQMGQEVILRCVPISNHLYFYWYRQILGQKVEFLVSFYNNEISEKSEIFDDQFSVERPDGSNFTLKIRSTKLEDSAMYFCASSVRAGAYEQYFGPGTRLTVT.

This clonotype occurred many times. The DNA of the CDR3 is TGTGCCAGCAGTGACCGGCTAGCGGGGGATCACAATGAGCAGTTCTTC. Its translation is CASSDRLAGDHNEQFF. This chain joins TRBV6-4 and TRBJ2-1; 10 bases are shared with TRBD2. Trimming took 2 bases from V and 5 from J; bases not matched to a gene: 6. The germline V gene has CDR1 MRHNA and CDR2 SNTAGT. The CDR3 spans 16 residues.

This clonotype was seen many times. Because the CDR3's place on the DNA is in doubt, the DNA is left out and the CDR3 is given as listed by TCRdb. The CDR3 is CISVSEALRGEPEAFF. The V and J genes are TRBV7-5 and TRBJ1-1; the tabulated D call, TRBD1, remains unverified against the DNA. TRBV7-5 is tagged as a pseudogene. The length of the CDR3 is 16 amino acids, counting both ends.

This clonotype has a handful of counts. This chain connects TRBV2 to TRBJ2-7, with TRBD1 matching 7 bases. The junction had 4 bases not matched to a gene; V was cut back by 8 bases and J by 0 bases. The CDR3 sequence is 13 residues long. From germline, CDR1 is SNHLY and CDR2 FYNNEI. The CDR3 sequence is CASLGQPSYEQYF. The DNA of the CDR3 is TGTGCCAGCCTGGGACAGCCCTCCTACGAGCAGTACTTC.

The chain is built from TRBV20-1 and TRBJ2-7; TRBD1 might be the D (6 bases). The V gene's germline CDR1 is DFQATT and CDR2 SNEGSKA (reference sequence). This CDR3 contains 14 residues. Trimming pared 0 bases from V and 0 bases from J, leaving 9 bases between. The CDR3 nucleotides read TGCAGTGCTAGAGATAACAGGGTCTCCTACGAGCAGTACTTC. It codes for CSARDNRVSYEQYF.

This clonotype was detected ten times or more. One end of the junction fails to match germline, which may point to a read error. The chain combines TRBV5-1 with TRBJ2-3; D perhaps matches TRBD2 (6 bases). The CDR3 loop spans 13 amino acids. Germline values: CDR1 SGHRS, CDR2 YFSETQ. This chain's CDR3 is CASSSGDTDTQYF. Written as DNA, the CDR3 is TGTGCCAGCAGCTCGGGGGACACAGATACGCAGTATTTT.

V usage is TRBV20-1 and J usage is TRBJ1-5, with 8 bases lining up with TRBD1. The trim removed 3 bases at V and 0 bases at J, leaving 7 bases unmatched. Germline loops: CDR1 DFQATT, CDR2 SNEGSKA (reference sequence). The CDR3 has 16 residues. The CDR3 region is CSASFQDRDSNQPQHF. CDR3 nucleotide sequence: TGCAGTGCTAGTTTCCAGGACAGGGATAGCAATCAGCCCCAGCATTTT.

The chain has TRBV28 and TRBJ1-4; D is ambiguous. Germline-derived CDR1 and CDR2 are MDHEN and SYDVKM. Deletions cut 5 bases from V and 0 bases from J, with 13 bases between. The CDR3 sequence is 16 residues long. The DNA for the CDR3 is TGTGCCAGCAGTACCTCGACCGAGGCAACTAATGAAAAACTGTTTTTT. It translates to CASSTSTEATNEKLFF.

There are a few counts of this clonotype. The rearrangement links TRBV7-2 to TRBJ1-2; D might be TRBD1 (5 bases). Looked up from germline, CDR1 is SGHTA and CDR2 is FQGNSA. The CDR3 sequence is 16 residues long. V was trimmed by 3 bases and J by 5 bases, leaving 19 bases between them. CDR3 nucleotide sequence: TGTGCCAGCAGCTTGCGGGACGGAAGCCCTGTTTATGGCTACACCTTC. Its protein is CASSLRDGSPVYGYTF.

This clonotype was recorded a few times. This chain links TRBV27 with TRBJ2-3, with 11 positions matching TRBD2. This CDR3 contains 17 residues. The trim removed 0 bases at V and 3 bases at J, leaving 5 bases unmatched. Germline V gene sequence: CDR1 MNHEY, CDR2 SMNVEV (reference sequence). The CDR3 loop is CASSLSRWTSGTDTQYF. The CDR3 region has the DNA TGTGCCAGCAGTTTATCGCGATGGACTAGCGGGACAGATACGCAGTATTTT.

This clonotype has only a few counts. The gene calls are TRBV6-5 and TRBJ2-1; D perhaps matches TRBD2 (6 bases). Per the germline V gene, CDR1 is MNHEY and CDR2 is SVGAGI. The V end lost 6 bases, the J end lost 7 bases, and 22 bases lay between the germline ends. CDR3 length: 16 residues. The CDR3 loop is CASSPLGSGGRNEQFF. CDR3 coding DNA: TGTGCCAGCAGCCCTCTAGGGAGTGGGGGGAGGAATGAGCAGTTCTTC.

The CDR3 sequence: CASSFGRNNYGYTF. The DNA for the CDR3 is TGTGCCAGCAGTTTCGGACGGAATAACTATGGCTACACCTTC. The rearrangement links TRBV27 to TRBJ1-2, with D hard to call. V lost 3 bases to trimming and J lost 1 base, with 9 bases between them. CDR1 and CDR2 (germline): MNHEY, SMNVEV (reference sequence). CDR3 size: 14 residues.

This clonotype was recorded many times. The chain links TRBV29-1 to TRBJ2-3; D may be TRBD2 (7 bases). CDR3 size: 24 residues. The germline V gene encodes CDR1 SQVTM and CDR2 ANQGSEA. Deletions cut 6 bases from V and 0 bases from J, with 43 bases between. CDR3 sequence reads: CSVAPGTGGTLVVLPPLSTDTQYF. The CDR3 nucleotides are TGCAGCGTAGCACCCGGAACGGGGGGCACTCTCGTGGTCCTCCCCCCTCTAAGCACAGATACGCAGTATTTT.

The CDR3 here is CASSPRPRGTEAFF. CDR3 DNA: TGTGCCAGCAGCCCTCGACCCCGGGGAACTGAAGCTTTCTTT. The V and J genes are TRBV28 and TRBJ1-1; D ambiguous. This CDR3 is built from 14 residues. CDR1 and CDR2 (germline): MDHEN, SYDVKM. Trimming took 6 bases from V and 5 from J, leaving 16 bases between them.

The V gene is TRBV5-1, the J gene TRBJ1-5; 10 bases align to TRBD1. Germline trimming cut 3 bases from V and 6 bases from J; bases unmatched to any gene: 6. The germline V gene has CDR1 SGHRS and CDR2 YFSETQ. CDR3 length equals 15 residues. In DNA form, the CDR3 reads TGCGCCAGCAGCTCCGATGGACAGGGGGGTCAGCCCCAGCATTTT. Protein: CASSSDGQGGQPQHF.

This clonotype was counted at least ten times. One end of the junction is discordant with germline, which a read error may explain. Here the CDR3 reads CASSRTSTDTQYF. The CDR3, as DNA: TGTGCCAGCAGCCGGACTAGCACAGATACGCAGTATTTT. V and J are TRBV4-1 and TRBJ2-3; D possibly corresponds to TRBD2 (5 bases). The CDR3 consists of 13 residues. In germline, CDR1 is MGHRA, CDR2 YSYEKL.

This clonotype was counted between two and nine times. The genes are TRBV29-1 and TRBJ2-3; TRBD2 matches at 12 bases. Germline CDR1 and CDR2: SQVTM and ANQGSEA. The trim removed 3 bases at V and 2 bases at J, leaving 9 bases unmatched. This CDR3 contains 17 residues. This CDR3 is CSVDSWASGGATDTQYF. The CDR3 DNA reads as TGCAGCGTTGATTCGTGGGCTAGCGGGGGGGCCACAGATACGCAGTATTTT.

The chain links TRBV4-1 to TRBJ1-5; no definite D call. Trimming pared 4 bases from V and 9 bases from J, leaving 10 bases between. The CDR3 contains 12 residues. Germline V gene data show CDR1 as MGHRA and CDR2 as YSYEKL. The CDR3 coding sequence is TGCGCCAGCAGCCGCGAGACTGGGCCCCAGCATTTT. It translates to CASSRETGPQHF.

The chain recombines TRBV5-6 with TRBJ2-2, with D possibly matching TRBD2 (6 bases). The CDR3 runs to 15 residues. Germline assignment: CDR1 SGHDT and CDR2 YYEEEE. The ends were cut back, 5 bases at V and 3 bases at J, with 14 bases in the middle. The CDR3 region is CASSTGTSYTGELFF. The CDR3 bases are TGTGCCAGCAGTACCGGGACTTCTTACACCGGGGAGCTGTTTTTT. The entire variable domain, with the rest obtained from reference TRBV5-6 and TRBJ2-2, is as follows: DAGVTQSPTHLIKTRGQQVTLRCSPKSGHDTVSWYQQALGQGPQFIFQYYEEEERQRGNFPDRFSGHQFPNYSSELNVNALLLGDSALYLCASSTGTSYTGELFFGEGSRLTVL.

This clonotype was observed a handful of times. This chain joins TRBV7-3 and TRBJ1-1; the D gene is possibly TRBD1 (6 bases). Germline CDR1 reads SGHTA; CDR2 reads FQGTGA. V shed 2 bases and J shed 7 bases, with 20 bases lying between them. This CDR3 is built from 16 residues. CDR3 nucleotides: TGTGCCAGCAGCTTATCCCCACAGGGCCCATACCTTGAAGCTTTCTTT. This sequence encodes CASSLSPQGPYLEAFF.

Here the CDR3 reads CSVATGGDYGYTF. DNA for the CDR3: TGCAGCGTGGCTACAGGGGGGGACTATGGCTACACCTTC. This rearrangement joins TRBV29-1 to TRBJ1-2; 8 bases align to TRBD1. This CDR3 has 13 amino acids. Germline CDR1 reads SQVTM; CDR2 reads ANQGSEA. V lost 6 bases and J lost 3; bases outside the gene matches: 6. Drawing the rest from reference TRBV29-1 and TRBJ1-2, the complete variable domain is SAVISQKPSRDICQRGTSLTIQCQVDSQVTMMFWYRQQPGQSLTLIATANQGSEATYESGFVIDKFPISRPNLTFSTLTVSNMSPEDSSIYLCSVATGGDYGYTFGSGTRLTVV.

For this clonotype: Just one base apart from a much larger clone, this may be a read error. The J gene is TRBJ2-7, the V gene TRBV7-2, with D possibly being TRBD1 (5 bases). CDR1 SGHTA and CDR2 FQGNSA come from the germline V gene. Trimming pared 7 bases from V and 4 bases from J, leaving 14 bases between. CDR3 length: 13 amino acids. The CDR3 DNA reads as TGTGCCAGCAACTCAGCCAGGGCGTACGAGCAGTACTTC. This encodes CASNSARAYEQYF.

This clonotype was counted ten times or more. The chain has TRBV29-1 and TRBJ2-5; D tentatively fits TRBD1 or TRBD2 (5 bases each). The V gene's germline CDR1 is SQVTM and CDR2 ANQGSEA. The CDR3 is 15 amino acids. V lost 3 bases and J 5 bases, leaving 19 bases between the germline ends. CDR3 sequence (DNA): TGCAGCGTTGAGTCAGCGGACACGCCCGGGGAGACCCAGTACTTC. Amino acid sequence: CSVESADTPGETQYF.

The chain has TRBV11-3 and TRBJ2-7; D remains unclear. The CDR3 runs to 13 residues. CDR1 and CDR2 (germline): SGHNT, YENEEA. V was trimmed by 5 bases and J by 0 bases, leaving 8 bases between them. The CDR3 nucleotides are TGTGCCAGCAGCCCCCATGGCTCCTACGAGCAGTACTTC. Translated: CASSPHGSYEQYF.

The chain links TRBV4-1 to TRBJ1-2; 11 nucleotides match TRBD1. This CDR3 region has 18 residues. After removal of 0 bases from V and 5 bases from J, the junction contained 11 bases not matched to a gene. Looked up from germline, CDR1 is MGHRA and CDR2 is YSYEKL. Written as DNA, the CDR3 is TGCGCCAGCAGCCAAGAGGGGGGCCCGGGACAGGGGGTTTATGGCTACACCTTC. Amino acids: CASSQEGGPGQGVYGYTF.